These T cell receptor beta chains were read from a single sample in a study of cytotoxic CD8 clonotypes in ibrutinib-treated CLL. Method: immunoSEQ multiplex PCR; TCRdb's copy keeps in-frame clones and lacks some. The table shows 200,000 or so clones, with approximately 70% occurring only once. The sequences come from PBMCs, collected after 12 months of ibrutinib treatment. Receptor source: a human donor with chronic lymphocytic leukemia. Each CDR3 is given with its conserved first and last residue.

cdr3_aa: CASSVGGATNEKLFF; j_call: TRBJ1-4; cdr3_length: 15; v_call: TRBV9
cdr3_aa: CASSLSRGGFRDNYGYTF; j_call: TRBJ1-2; cdr3_length: 18; v_call: TRBV11-2
cdr3_aa: CASSPDRVNEQYF; j_call: TRBJ2-7; cdr3_length: 13; v_call: TRBV7-2
cdr3_aa: CASSLSRVYNQPQHF; j_call: TRBJ1-5; cdr3_length: 15; v_call: TRBV7-2
cdr3_aa: CASSNTGELFF; j_call: TRBJ2-2; cdr3_length: 11; v_call: TRBV7-9
cdr3_aa: CAWSPGRSEAFF; j_call: TRBJ1-1; cdr3_length: 12; v_call: TRBV30
cdr3_aa: CASSLGGSEAFF; j_call: TRBJ1-1; cdr3_length: 12; v_call: TRBV7-6
cdr3_aa: CASSETANYGYTF; j_call: TRBJ1-2; cdr3_length: 13; v_call: TRBV9
cdr3_aa: CSVDKGQSIGFTDTQYF; j_call: TRBJ2-3; cdr3_length: 17; v_call: TRBV29-1
cdr3_aa: CASSEHNGRGYEQYF; j_call: TRBJ2-7; cdr3_length: 15; v_call: TRBV2
cdr3_aa: CASSESGRGGKLFF; j_call: TRBJ1-4; cdr3_length: 14; v_call: TRBV10-2
cdr3_aa: CASSPTRDSNEKLFF; j_call: TRBJ1-4; cdr3_length: 15; v_call: TRBV18
cdr3_aa: CAWSVLGFWEQYF; j_call: TRBJ2-7; cdr3_length: 13; v_call: TRBV30
cdr3_aa: CASSPRRGSREQYF; j_call: TRBJ2-7; cdr3_length: 14; v_call: TRBV5-1
cdr3_aa: CAGRGLGEKLFF; j_call: TRBJ1-4; cdr3_length: 12; v_call: TRBV30
cdr3_aa: CAWEPGQSGNTIYF; j_call: TRBJ1-3; cdr3_length: 14; v_call: TRBV30
cdr3_aa: CATGTVDTEAFF; j_call: TRBJ1-1; cdr3_length: 12; v_call: TRBV10-3
cdr3_aa: CSAEGHNEQFF; j_call: TRBJ2-1; cdr3_length: 11; v_call: TRBV29-1
cdr3_aa: CAWSLGVWHEQYF; j_call: TRBJ2-7; cdr3_length: 13; v_call: TRBV30
cdr3_aa: CASRTGNDSPLHF; j_call: TRBJ1-6; cdr3_length: 13; v_call: TRBV6-5
cdr3_aa: CASSLALAFSSYNEQFF; j_call: TRBJ2-1; cdr3_length: 17; v_call: TRBV11-2
cdr3_aa: CASNRQEHNEQFF; j_call: TRBJ2-1; cdr3_length: 13; v_call: TRBV2
cdr3_aa: CASSFRDRGSTEAFF; j_call: TRBJ1-1; cdr3_length: 15; v_call: TRBV7-8
cdr3_aa: CASSVVQGVREQYF; j_call: TRBJ2-7; cdr3_length: 14; v_call: TRBV7-2
cdr3_aa: CASRRYDVGEQCF; j_call: TRBJ2-7; cdr3_length: 13; v_call: TRBV6-6
cdr3_aa: CASSFSGGPDTQYF; j_call: TRBJ2-3; cdr3_length: 14; v_call: TRBV5-1
cdr3_aa: CASSGGGTNTEAFF; j_call: TRBJ1-1; cdr3_length: 14; v_call: TRBV10-1
cdr3_aa: CASSLTGGADTQYF; j_call: TRBJ2-3; cdr3_length: 14; v_call: TRBV7-9
cdr3_aa: CASRGDGTYGYTF; j_call: TRBJ1-2; cdr3_length: 13; v_call: TRBV2
cdr3_aa: CASSLWTGQDTIYF; j_call: TRBJ1-3; cdr3_length: 14; v_call: TRBV6-5
cdr3_aa: CATSREGLVRHEQYF; j_call: TRBJ2-7; cdr3_length: 15; v_call: TRBV15
cdr3_aa: CASSPLPPAGGAEQYF; j_call: TRBJ2-7; cdr3_length: 16; v_call: TRBV7-3
cdr3_aa: CASYRGTGDTGELFF; j_call: TRBJ2-2; cdr3_length: 15; v_call: TRBV18
cdr3_aa: CASKRTTNGGYTF; j_call: TRBJ1-2; cdr3_length: 13; v_call: TRBV13
cdr3_aa: CACQRLAGWIHEQYF; j_call: TRBJ2-7; cdr3_length: 15; v_call: TRBV2
cdr3_aa: CASSPGQGTDNQPQHF; j_call: TRBJ1-5; cdr3_length: 16; v_call: TRBV7-9
cdr3_aa: CASSYWTAQNTEAFF; j_call: TRBJ1-1; cdr3_length: 15; v_call: TRBV7-9
cdr3_aa: CASSRGYQGRTEAFF; j_call: TRBJ1-1; cdr3_length: 15; v_call: TRBV5-1
cdr3_aa: CAWSQGSGGEKLFF; j_call: TRBJ1-4; cdr3_length: 14; v_call: TRBV30
cdr3_aa: CASSEALGAGYYEQYF; j_call: TRBJ2-7; cdr3_length: 16; v_call: TRBV6-1
cdr3_aa: CARGTGNAPLHF; j_call: TRBJ1-6; cdr3_length: 12; v_call: TRBV30
cdr3_aa: CASSPLQGAGYTF; j_call: TRBJ1-2; cdr3_length: 13; v_call: TRBV19
cdr3_aa: CASSRSGTGQGYTF; j_call: TRBJ1-2; cdr3_length: 14; v_call: TRBV18
cdr3_aa: CASSPTGFGYTF; j_call: TRBJ1-2; cdr3_length: 12; v_call: TRBV7-2
cdr3_aa: CATRQETYQETQYF; j_call: TRBJ2-5; cdr3_length: 14; v_call: TRBV10-3
cdr3_aa: CASSPRRNSNTEAFF; j_call: TRBJ1-1; cdr3_length: 15; v_call: TRBV18
cdr3_aa: CASSPRTSTGELFF; j_call: TRBJ2-2; cdr3_length: 14; v_call: TRBV18
cdr3_aa: CASSVTSGESQYF; j_call: TRBJ2-3; cdr3_length: 13; v_call: TRBV9
cdr3_aa: CASSLVQGLPNEQFF; j_call: TRBJ2-1; cdr3_length: 15; v_call: TRBV11-2
cdr3_aa: CALGGSSYNSPLHF; j_call: TRBJ1-6; cdr3_length: 14; v_call: TRBV30